What follows is one T cell receptor (beta chain) and its context. The antigen is unknown. Using unique molecular identifiers, the investigators prepared the TCRbeta library. TCRdb redid the calling of the PCR reads with MiXCR, one entry per CDR3 protein. The sample lists some 440,000 distinct CDR3 sequences, around 15% occurring once. This sample was taken from a study of T-cell reconstitution after alpha-beta-depleted transplantation in children. Study findings and constraints: After one year, T-cell counts and TCRbeta diversity mostly came from new T cells. Alpha-beta T cells about two months after transplant reportedly derived from several hundred expanded graft clones. Some patients' high day-60 TCRbeta diversity was attributed to recipient cells surviving conditioning.

This CDR3 has 14 residues. Trimming pared 10 bases from V and 3 bases from J, leaving 18 bases between. Germline CDR1 reads MNHEY; CDR2 reads SMNVEV (reference sequence). V gene TRBV27 combines with J gene TRBJ2-5, with D perhaps TRBD1 or TRBD2 (6 bases each). The source is a boy under two years old who had a stem cell transplant for Wiskott-Aldrich syndrome, so the T cells may come from the graft donor. Sequencing was performed on PBMCs, mostly from graft donor cells, taken 360 days after TCRalphabeta/CD19-depleted stem cell transplant. DNA for the CDR3: TGTGCCATCAAAAGGGGGACTGTGAAAGAGACCCAGTACTTC. Translated, it gives CAIKRGTVKETQYF.